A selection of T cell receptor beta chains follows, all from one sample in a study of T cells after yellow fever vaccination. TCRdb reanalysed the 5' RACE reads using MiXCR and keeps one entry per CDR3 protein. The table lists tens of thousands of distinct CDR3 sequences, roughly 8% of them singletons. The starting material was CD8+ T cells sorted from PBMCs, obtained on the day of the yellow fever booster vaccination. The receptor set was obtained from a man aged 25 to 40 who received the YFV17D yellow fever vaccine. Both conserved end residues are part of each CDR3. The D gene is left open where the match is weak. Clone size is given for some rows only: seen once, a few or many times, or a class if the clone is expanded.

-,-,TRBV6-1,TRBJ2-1,TGTGCCAGCAGTCGTAATCGGGCCTACAATGAGCAGTTCTTC,CASSRNRAYNEQFF
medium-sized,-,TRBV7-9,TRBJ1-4,TGTGCCAGCACTCTCGCAACTAATGAAAAACTGTTTTTT,CASTLATNEKLFF
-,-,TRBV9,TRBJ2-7,TGTGCCAGCAGCGTAGCCCCAGACAGGTACTCCTACGAGCAGTACTTC,CASSVAPDRYSYEQYF
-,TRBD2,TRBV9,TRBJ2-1,TGTGCCAGCAGCGCCTATCTAGCGGGCGGCCACGAGCAGTTCTTC,CASSAYLAGGHEQFF
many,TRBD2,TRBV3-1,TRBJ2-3,TGTGCCAGCAGCGACGGGACTAGCGGCACAGATACGCAGTATTTT,CASSDGTSGTDTQYF
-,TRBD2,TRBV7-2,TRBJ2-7,TGTGCCAGCAGCTTTATTAGCGGGAGGGCGGAGACCTACGAGCAGTACTTC,CASSFISGRAETYEQYF
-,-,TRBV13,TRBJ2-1,TGTGCCAGCAGCTACCGGGAAGAGCAGTTCTTC,CASSYREEQFF
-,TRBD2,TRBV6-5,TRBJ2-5,TGTGCCAGCAGTTACCCCGGGACTAGCGGGAGAGAGACCCAGTACTTC,CASSYPGTSGRETQYF
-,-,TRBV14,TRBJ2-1,TGTGCCAGCAGCCCCACAGGGTACAATGAGCAGTTCTTC,CASSPTGYNEQFF
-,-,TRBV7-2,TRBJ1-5,TGTGCCAGCAGCTTAGTTGGTCTCAGTCAGCCCCAGCATTTT,CASSLVGLSQPQHF
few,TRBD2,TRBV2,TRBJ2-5,TGTGCCACCCCGGGTATAGCGGGAATTACCGAGACCCAGTACTTC,CATPGIAGITETQYF
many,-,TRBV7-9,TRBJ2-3,TGTGCCAGCAGCCCCACAGAAGATACGCAGTATTTT,CASSPTEDTQYF
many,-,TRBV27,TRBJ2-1,TGTGCCAGCAGTTTGGGGTCCTACAATGAGCAGTTCTTC,CASSLGSYNEQFF
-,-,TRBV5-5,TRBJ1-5,TGTGCCAGCAGCTTGGAAGACGGGAATCAGCCCCAGCATTTT,CASSLEDGNQPQHF
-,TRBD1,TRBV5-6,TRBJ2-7,TGTGCCAGCAGCGTCCCGTGGGACAGCACCTACGAGCAGTACTTC,CASSVPWDSTYEQYF
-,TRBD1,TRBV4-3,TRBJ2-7,TGCGCCAGCAGCCAGGACAGGGGGATCTCCTACGAGCAGTACTTC,CASSQDRGISYEQYF
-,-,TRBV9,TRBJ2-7,TGTGCCAGCAGCGTAGCTGCAACTAGAGGAAGCGAGCAGTACTTC,CASSVAATRGSEQYF
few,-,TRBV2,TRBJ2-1,TGTGCCAGCAGACAGAACCTTCGCTATGAGCAGTTCTTC,CASRQNLRYEQFF
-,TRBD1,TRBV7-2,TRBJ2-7,TGTGCCAGCAGCACTAGTGGACAGGGGTACTACGAGCAGTACTTC,CASSTSGQGYYEQYF
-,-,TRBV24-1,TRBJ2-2,TGTGCCACCAGTGAAGGAGGGCAGGGGACCACCGGGGAGCTGTTTTTT,CATSEGGQGTTGELFF
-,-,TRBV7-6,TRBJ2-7,TGTGCCAGCAGCACACCGGACGACTCCTACGAGCAGTACTTC,CASSTPDDSYEQYF
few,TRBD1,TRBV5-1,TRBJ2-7,TGCGCCAGCAGCTTGGACAGGGGGTACCTTTTAGAGCAGTACTTC,CASSLDRGYLLEQYF
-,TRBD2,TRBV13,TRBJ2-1,TGTGCCAGCAGCTTCCCCTCATACACTAGCGGGAGTTTTGGCTCCTACAATGAGCAGTTCTTC,CASSFPSYTSGSFGSYNEQFF
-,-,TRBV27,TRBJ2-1,TGTGCCAGCAGTTTATACCCCTCTGGGTCCAATGAGCAGTTCTTC,CASSLYPSGSNEQFF
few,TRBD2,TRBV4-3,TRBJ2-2,TGCGCCAGCAGCCAAGCCGCGCGGGGGACCGGGGAGCTGTTTTTT,CASSQAARGTGELFF
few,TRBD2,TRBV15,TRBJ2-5,TGTGCCACCAGCAGACCCACTAGCGGGTGGGAAGAGACCCAGTACTTC,CATSRPTSGWEETQYF
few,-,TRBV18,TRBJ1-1,TGTGCCAGCTCACCACCGGCGGGAGGGTGGATGAACACTGAAGCTTTCTTT,CASSPPAGGWMNTEAFF
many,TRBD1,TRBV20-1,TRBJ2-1,TGCAGTGCGTTACAGGGGGCCGATAATGAGCAGTTCTTC,CSALQGADNEQFF
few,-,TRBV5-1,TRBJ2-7,TGCGCCAGCAGCTTGGAAATTAGGCCCCACGAGCAGTACTTC,CASSLEIRPHEQYF
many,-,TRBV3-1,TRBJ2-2,TGTGCCAGCAGCCAACCCGGGACCCCGAAGACCGGGGAGCTGTTTTTT,CASSQPGTPKTGELFF
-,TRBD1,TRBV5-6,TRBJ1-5,TGTGCCAGCAGCCCCGGGACAGGGGTTCAGCCCCAGCATTTT,CASSPGTGVQPQHF